This record covers a single T cell receptor beta chain. This sample was taken from a study of blood T cell repertoires in COVID-19. Across the whole study: Samples of COVID-19 (acute and convalescent) were obtained from the United States, Italy and Spain.

Original processing notes: Estimates of nucleated cell counts were drawn from the amplification of reference gene primers. Only in-frame clones appear in the TCRdb table, and some are missing; sequencing was by immunoSEQ multiplex PCR. D and trimming come from the DNA, and the V and J calls and clone size come from that table. Among more than 200,000 clones listed, 70% to 90% were seen once. Germline V gene data show CDR1 as LGHNA and CDR2 as YSLEER. V lost 0 bases and J lost 2, with 13 bases in between. The CDR3 runs 17 residues. The receptor was derived from a man aged 40-50 years with acute or convalescent COVID-19. The chain combines TRBV4-3 with TRBJ1-4; D is possibly TRBD1 (5 bases). Sequencing was carried out using peripheral blood. CDR3 sequence reads: CASSQDGGIFTNEKLFF. In nucleotides, the CDR3 is TGCGCCAGCAGCCAAGATGGGGGGATTTTCACTAATGAAAAACTGTTTTTT.